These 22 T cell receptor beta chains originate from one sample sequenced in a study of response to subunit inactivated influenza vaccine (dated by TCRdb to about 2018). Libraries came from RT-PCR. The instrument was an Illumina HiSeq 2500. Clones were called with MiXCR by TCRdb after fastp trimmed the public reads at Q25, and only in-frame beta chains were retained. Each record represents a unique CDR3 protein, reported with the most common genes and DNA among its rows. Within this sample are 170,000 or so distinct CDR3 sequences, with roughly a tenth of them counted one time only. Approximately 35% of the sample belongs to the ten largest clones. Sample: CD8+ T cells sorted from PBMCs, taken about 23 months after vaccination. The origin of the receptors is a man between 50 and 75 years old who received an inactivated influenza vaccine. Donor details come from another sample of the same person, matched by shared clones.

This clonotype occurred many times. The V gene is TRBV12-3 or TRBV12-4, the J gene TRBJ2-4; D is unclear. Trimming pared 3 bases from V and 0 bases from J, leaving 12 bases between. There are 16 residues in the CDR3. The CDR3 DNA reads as TGTGCCAGCAGTTTTGCCCAAACCCCAGCCAAAAACATTCAGTACTTC. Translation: CASSFAQTPAKNIQYF.

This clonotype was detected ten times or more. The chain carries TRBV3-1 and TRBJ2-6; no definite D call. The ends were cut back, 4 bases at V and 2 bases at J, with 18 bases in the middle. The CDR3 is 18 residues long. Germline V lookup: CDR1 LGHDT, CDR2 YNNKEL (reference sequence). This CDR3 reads CASSLVGRFEPGANVLTF. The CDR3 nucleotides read TGTGCCAGCAGCCTCGTCGGACGCTTTGAACCTGGGGCCAACGTCCTGACTTTC.

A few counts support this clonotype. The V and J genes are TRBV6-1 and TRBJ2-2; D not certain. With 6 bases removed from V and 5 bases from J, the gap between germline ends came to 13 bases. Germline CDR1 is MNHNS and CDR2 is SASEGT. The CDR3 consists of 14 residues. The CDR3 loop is CASSPWVSTGELFF. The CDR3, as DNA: TGTGCCAGCAGCCCCTGGGTCTCGACCGGGGAGCTGTTTTTT.

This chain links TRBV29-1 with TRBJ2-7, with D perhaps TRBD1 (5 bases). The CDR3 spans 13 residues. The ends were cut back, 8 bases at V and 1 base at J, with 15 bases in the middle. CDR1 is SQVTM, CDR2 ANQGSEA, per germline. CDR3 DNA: TGCAGCCACCGCGATTCAGGGTCCTACGAGCAGTACTTC. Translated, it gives CSHRDSGSYEQYF.

For the CDR3, the DNA is TGTGCCAGCAGCCCTGTCAGAGGAAGCAATCAGCCCCAGCATTTT. Encoded protein: CASSPVRGSNQPQHF. This rearrangement joins TRBV6-1 to TRBJ1-5; D ambiguous. The V gene's germline CDR1 is MNHNS and CDR2 SASEGT. The length of the CDR3 is 15 residues. The ends were cut back, 6 bases at V and 1 base at J, with 13 bases in the middle.

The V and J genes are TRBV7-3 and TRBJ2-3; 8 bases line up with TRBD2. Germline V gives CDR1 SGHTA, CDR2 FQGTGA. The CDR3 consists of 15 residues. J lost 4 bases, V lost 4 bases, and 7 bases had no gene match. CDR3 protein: CASSWSGGPPDTQYF. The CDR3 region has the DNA TGTGCCAGCAGCTGGTCGGGAGGGCCTCCAGATACGCAGTATTTT.

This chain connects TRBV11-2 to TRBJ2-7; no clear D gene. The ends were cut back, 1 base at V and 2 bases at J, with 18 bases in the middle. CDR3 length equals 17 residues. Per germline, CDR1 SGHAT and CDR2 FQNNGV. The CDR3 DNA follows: TGTGCCAGCAGCTTAGCCCCGACATTAGCACTCCCCTACGAGCAGTACTTC. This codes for CASSLAPTLALPYEQYF.

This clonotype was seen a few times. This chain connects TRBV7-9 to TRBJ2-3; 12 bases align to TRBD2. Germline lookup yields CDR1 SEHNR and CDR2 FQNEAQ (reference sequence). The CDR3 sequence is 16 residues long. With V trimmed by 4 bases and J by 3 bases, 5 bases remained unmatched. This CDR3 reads CASSSRLAGATDTQYF. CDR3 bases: TGTGCCAGCAGCTCTAGACTAGCGGGAGCAACAGATACGCAGTATTTT.

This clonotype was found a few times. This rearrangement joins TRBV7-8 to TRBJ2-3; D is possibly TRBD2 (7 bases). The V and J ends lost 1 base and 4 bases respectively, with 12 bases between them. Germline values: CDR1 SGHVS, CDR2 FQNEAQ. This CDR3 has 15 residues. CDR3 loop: CASSLVYGGPDTQYF. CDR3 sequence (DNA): TGTGCCAGCAGCTTAGTTTACGGGGGGCCAGATACGCAGTATTTT.

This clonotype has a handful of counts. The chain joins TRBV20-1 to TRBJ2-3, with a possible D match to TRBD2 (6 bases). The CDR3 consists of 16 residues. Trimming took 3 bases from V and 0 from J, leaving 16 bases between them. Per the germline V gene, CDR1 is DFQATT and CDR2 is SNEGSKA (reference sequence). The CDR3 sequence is CSARVTGVSSTDTQYF. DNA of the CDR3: TGCAGTGCTAGGGTCACGGGGGTATCTAGCACAGATACGCAGTATTTT.

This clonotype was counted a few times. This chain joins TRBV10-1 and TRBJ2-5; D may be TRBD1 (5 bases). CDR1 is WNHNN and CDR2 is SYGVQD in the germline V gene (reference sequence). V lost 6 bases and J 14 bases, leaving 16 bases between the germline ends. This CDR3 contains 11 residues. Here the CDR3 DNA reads TGCGCCAGCAGCCGACTCAAAGGGGCCTACTTC. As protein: CASSRLKGAYF.

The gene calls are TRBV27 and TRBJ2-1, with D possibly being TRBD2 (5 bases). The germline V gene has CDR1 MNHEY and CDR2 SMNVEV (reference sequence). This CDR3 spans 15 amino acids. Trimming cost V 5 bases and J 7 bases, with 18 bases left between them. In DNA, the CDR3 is TGTGCCAGCAGTAAACTACCAGCGGAGGTAAATGAGCAGTTCTTC. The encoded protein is CASSKLPAEVNEQFF.

The DNA for the CDR3 is TGTGCCAGCAGTGCCTACCTGGGACAGGGCGCATATAGCAATCAGCCCCAGCATTTT. Its protein product is CASSAYLGQGAYSNQPQHF. The chain recombines TRBV28 with TRBJ1-5, with TRBD1 matching over 9 bases. Germline CDR1 MDHEN, CDR2 SYDVKM. CDR3 size: 19 residues. The V segment lost 5 bases and the J segment 0 bases; nucleotides outside the gene matches: 14. The whole variable domain, filled in from reference TRBV28 and TRBJ1-5, reads DVKVTQSSRYLVKRTGEKVFLECVQDMDHENMFWYRQDPGLGLRLIYFSYDVKMKEKGDIPEGYSVSREKKERFSLILESASTNQTSMYLCASSAYLGQGAYSNQPQHFGDGTRLSIL.

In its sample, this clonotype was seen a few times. The CDR3 coding sequence is TGCAGCGTTCAAGGCGGTGTTCCATACAGCACAGATACGCAGTATTTT. Translation gives CSVQGGVPYSTDTQYF. This sequence joins TRBV29-1 and TRBJ2-3; no firm D call. V gave up 5 bases and J gave up 0 bases, with 18 bases separating them. Germline-derived CDR1 and CDR2 are SQVTM and ANQGSEA. There are 16 residues in the CDR3.

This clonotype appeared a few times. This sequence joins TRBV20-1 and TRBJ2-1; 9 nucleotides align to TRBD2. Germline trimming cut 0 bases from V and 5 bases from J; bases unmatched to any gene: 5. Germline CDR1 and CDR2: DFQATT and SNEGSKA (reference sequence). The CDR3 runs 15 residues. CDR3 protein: CSARDLSSGNNEQFF. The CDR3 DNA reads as TGCAGTGCTAGAGATCTATCTAGCGGGAACAATGAGCAGTTCTTC.

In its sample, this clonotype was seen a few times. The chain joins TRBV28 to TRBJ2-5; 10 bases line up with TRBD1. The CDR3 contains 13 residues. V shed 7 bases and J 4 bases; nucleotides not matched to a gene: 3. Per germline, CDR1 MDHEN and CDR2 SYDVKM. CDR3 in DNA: TGTGCCAGCACGGACAGGGGGTCAGAGACCCAGTACTTC. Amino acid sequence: CASTDRGSETQYF.

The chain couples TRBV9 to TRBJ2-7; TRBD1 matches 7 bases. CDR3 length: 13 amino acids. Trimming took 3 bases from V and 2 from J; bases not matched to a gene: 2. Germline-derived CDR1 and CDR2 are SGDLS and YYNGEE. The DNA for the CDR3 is TGTGCCAGCAGCGCCCAGGGGGCCTACGAGCAGTACTTC. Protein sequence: CASSAQGAYEQYF.

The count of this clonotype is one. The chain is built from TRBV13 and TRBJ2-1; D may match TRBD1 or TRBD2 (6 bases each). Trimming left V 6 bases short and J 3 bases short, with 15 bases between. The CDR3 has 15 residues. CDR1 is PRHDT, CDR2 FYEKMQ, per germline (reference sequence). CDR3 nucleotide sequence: TGTGCCAGCAGTCAGAGGGGGGCCGGCTACAATGAGCAGTTCTTC. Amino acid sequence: CASSQRGAGYNEQFF. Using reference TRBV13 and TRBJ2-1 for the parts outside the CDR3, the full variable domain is AAGVIQSPRHLIKEKRETATLKCYPIPRHDTVYWYQQGPGQDPQFLISFYEKMQSDKGSIPDRFSAQQFSDYHSELNMSSLELGDSALYFCASSQRGAGYNEQFFGPGTRLTVL.

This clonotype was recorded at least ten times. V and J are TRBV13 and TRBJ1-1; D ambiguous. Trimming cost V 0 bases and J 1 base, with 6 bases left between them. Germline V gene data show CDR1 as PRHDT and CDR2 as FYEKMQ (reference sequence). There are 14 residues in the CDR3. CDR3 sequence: CASSLGGGNTEAFF. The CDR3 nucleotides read TGTGCCAGCAGCTTAGGGGGTGGGAACACTGAAGCTTTCTTT.

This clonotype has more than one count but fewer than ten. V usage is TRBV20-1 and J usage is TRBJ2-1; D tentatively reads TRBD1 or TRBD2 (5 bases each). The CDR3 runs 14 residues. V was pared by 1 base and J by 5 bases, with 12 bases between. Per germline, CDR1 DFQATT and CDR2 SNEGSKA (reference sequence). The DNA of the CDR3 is TGCAGTGCTAGAGGGCCTTGGGGACACAATGAGCAGTTCTTC. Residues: CSARGPWGHNEQFF.

CDR3 sequence (DNA): TGTGCCAGCAGTAGCATCGACAGGGGGGCATACGAGCAGTACTTC. Its translation is CASSSIDRGAYEQYF. The chain has TRBV6-2 or TRBV6-3 and TRBJ2-7, with 9 bases identical to TRBD1. The germline V gene has CDR1 MNHEY and CDR2 SVGEGT. V shed 5 bases and J 4 bases; nucleotides not matched to a gene: 9. The CDR3 totals 15 residues.

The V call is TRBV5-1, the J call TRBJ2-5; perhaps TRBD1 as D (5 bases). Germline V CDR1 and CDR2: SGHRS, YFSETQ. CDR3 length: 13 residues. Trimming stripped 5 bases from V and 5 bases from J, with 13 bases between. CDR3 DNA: TGCGCCAGCAGTTATAGGGGCGCGGAGACCCAGTACTTC. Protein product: CASSYRGAETQYF.